This T cell receptor (beta chain) was sequenced during a study of PD-1 blockade in classical Hodgkin lymphoma. There was relapse after autologous stem cell transplantation in every patient, and there was variation in brentuximab vedotin exposure. Isolated CD8+ T cells were derived from thawed PBMCs through magnetic negative selection. As concerns this clone: The antigen is unknown.

V shed 5 bases and J shed 1 base, with 13 bases lying between them. Germline CDR1 and CDR2: MNHEY and SVGAGI. There are 15 residues in the CDR3. The method was immunoSEQ multiplex PCR; TCRdb's version includes in-frame clones alone and lacks a portion of them. The sample contains fewer than 2,000 clones, 60% to 70% of which appear only once. Overall study findings and caveats: Nivolumab initiation under 1 year post-ASCT meant exclusion. Prior therapy or disease activity may underlie the repertoire differences, whose causes remain undefined.

Sequencing used CD8+ T cells from blood, obtained at baseline. The chain links TRBV6-5 to TRBJ2-3, with no clear D. The receptor was isolated from a human donor with classical Hodgkin lymphoma. CDR3 amino acids: CASSPLSPRTDTQYF. CDR3 DNA sequence: TGTGCCAGCAGTCCACTCTCACCCCGCACAGATACGCAGTATTTT.